A selection of T cell receptor beta chains follows, all from one sample in a study of blood T cell repertoires in COVID-19. Only in-frame clones appear in the TCRdb table, and some are missing; sequencing was by immunoSEQ multiplex PCR. The sample has tens of thousands of clones, around 74% seen once. Specimen: peripheral blood. These receptors all come from a man in his 70s with acute or convalescent COVID-19. CDR3s include the opening cysteine and the closing phenylalanine or tryptophan. A D gene is named only where the DNA matches it firmly. The size entry is marked missing in some rows and otherwise reads once, few, many or a size class.

V	D	J	size	DNA	CDR3
TRBV28	TRBD1	TRBJ1-1	few	TGTGCCAGCAACAGGGGGCGAACTGAAGCTTTCTTT	CASNRGRTEAFF
TRBV3-1/TRBV3-2	.	TRBJ2-5	few	TGTGCCAGCAGCCAAGCAGGGGCCCAAGAGACCCAGTACTTC	CASSQAGAQETQYF
TRBV28	.	TRBJ1-5	.	TGTGCCAGCAGTTTAAGGGGGGGATATAGCAATCAGCCCCAGCATTTT	CASSLRGGYSNQPQHF
TRBV21-1	.	TRBJ1-1	once	TGTGCCAGCAGCAAAGAAGGGACAGGGGGATCTGAAGCTTTCTTT	CASSKEGTGGSEAFF
TRBV18	.	TRBJ2-5	.	TGTGCCAGCTCACGGGGACACCCAGCCCTCGCCCAAGAGACCCAGTACTTC	CASSRGHPALAQETQYF
TRBV10-1	TRBD1	TRBJ1-5	.	TGCGCCAGCAGTGAGAGGGGACAGGGACGGCAGCCCCAGCATTTT	CASSERGQGRQPQHF
TRBV3-1/TRBV3-2	.	TRBJ1-1	.	TGTGCCAGCAGCCAAGATGGGGCGCTCATGAACACTGAAGCTTTCTTT	CASSQDGALMNTEAFF
TRBV4-1	TRBD1	TRBJ1-2	.	TGCGCCAGCAGCCAGATACCGGGACAGGGGTACTATGGCTACACCTTC	CASSQIPGQGYYGYTF
TRBV29-1	TRBD1	TRBJ1-5	.	TGCAGCGTTAGCCAGGGGGTCTCTCAGCCCCAGCATTTT	CSVSQGVSQPQHF
TRBV5-1	TRBD1	TRBJ2-7	few	TGCGCCAGCAGCCGGGGACAGTCCTACGAGCAGTACTTC	CASSRGQSYEQYF
TRBV7-2	.	TRBJ2-2	many	TGTGCCAGCAGCCCCTACAGGGTCGATGGGGAGCTGTTTTTT	CASSPYRVDGELFF
TRBV5-4	TRBD2	TRBJ2-5	.	TGTGCCAGCAGCTTTCCGGGACTAGAGCGAGTAGAGACCCAGTACTTC	CASSFPGLERVETQYF
TRBV11-3	.	TRBJ2-1	.	TGTGCCAGCAGCTTGTCCCTAGTAGGTGAGCAGTTCTTC	CASSLSLVGEQFF
TRBV4-2	TRBD2	TRBJ2-7	.	TGTGCCAGCAGCCAAGGGACTAGCGGGTACGAGCAGTACTTC	CASSQGTSGYEQYF
TRBV9	.	TRBJ1-2	.	TGTGCCAGCAGCGTAGGCCCCCCAACGGGTAACTATGGCTACACCTTC	CASSVGPPTGNYGYTF
TRBV15	.	TRBJ1-1	.	TGTGCCACCAGCCGCCCGGGCACTGAAGCTTTCTTT	CATSRPGTEAFF
TRBV2	.	TRBJ2-5	.	TGTGCCAGCAGTGAACAGAAAGAGACCCAGTACTTC	CASSEQKETQYF
TRBV29-1	TRBD1	TRBJ2-5	.	TGCAGCGCTCAGGGGGCGACTCAAGAGACCCAGTACTTC	CSAQGATQETQYF
TRBV7-8	TRBD2	TRBJ2-3	.	TGTGCCAGCAGCTTCGGGGCGGGAGGAGGCCCAGATACGCAGTATTTT	CASSFGAGGGPDTQYF
TRBV5-1	TRBD1	TRBJ2-1	once	TGCACCAGCAGCAAAGGGACAGGGCAAAATGAGCAGTTCTTC	CTSSKGTGQNEQFF
TRBV5-6	.	TRBJ1-1	.	TGTGCCAGCAGCTTGGCCCGGGGAGGGTTGAACACTGAAGCTTTCTTT	CASSLARGGLNTEAFF
TRBV4-3	.	TRBJ2-5	.	TGCGCCAGCAGCCAAGATGGGGCGGAAGAGACCCAGTACTTC	CASSQDGAEETQYF
TRBV19	.	TRBJ1-2	.	TGTGCCAGTAGTTCCGGGGAGGCGGGAGTCTATGGCTACACCTTC	CASSSGEAGVYGYTF
TRBV4-1	TRBD2	TRBJ2-5	.	TGCGCCAGCAGCCAAGGCGTAGCGGGAGTGACCCCTGAGACCCAGTACTTC	CASSQGVAGVTPETQYF
TRBV24-1	.	TRBJ2-1	.	TGTGCCACCTCGGACTCTGTCCCTAATGAGCAGTTCTTC	CATSDSVPNEQFF
TRBV28	TRBD2	TRBJ2-2	.	TGTGCCAGCAGTTTAGGGCTAGCGGGAGTCCTCGGCACCGGGGAGCTGTTTTTT	CASSLGLAGVLGTGELFF
TRBV2	TRBD1	TRBJ1-2	.	TGTGCCAGCAGTCCCCCTCCGGGACAGGGCCATGGCTACACCTTC	CASSPPPGQGHGYTF
TRBV5-4	TRBD1	TRBJ2-2	.	TGTGCCAGCAGCAAACCACCGGGACAGGGGGCTTTCAACACCGGGGAGCTGTTTTTT	CASSKPPGQGAFNTGELFF
TRBV6-4	.	TRBJ1-2	.	TGTGCCAGCAGTCCATCAGCGGGAAGTGGCTACACCTTC	CASSPSAGSGYTF
TRBV5-1	TRBD2	TRBJ2-2	.	TGCGCCAGCAGCTCCGGGACTAGCACCGGGGAGCTGTTTTTT	CASSSGTSTGELFF
TRBV10-1	TRBD2	TRBJ2-7	.	TGCGCCAGCAGTGACGGTTGGCTAGCGGGAGGCGAGCAGTACTTC	CASSDGWLAGGEQYF
TRBV6-4	TRBD2	TRBJ2-1	once	TGTGCCAGCAGTGAGACTAGCGGGAGTGATGAGCAGTTCTTC	CASSETSGSDEQFF
TRBV7-2	TRBD2	TRBJ2-1	.	TGTGCCAGCAGCCTCTCTAGCGGGGGTTACAATGAGCAGTTCTTC	CASSLSSGGYNEQFF
TRBV28	.	TRBJ1-1	.	TGTGCCAGCAGTTTACCAAGGGGTTTGAACACTGAAGCTTTCTTT	CASSLPRGLNTEAFF
TRBV7-6	.	TRBJ2-5	.	TGTGCCAGCAGCTCAATTGGCCTAGAGGAGACCCAGTACTTC	CASSSIGLEETQYF
TRBV5-4	.	TRBJ1-2	.	TGTGCCAGCAGCTTGCGAGTTAACTATGGCTACACCTTC	CASSLRVNYGYTF
TRBV6-2/TRBV6-3	TRBD2	TRBJ2-3	.	TGTGCCAGCAGTTTTTGGGGGGGAGGCACAGATACGCAGTATTTT	CASSFWGGGTDTQYF
TRBV4-3	TRBD2	TRBJ2-1	.	TGCGCCAGCAGCACACTAGCGGGAGGGCTGGGCAATGAGCAGTTCTTC	CASSTLAGGLGNEQFF
TRBV24-1	TRBD1	TRBJ1-2	.	TGTGCCACCAGTGACCCCGGGACAGGGACCGGCTACACCTTC	CATSDPGTGTGYTF
TRBV24-1	TRBD1	TRBJ2-1	.	TGTGCCACCAGTGATAACAGGGGCCCAAAGCAGTTCTTC	CATSDNRGPKQFF